Shown below are 27 T cell receptor beta chains from a single sample sequenced in a study of control samples from healthy donors and cancer patients. Measured with immunoSEQ multiplex PCR; TCRdb has only the in-frame clones, and not every one. There are 110,000 to 150,000 clones in the sample; just under 95% occur only once, and 11% lies in the top ten. The sequenced sample was blood. The receptor source for this set is a man aged 30 to 45 in good health.

This clone was seen a few times. J is TRBJ1-2 and V is TRBV19; 7 bases match TRBD1. The V gene's germline CDR1 is LNHDA and CDR2 SQIVND (reference sequence). V trimming: 6 bases; J trimming: 3 bases; junction bases outside the gene matches: 4. CDR3 length: 13 residues. The CDR3, as DNA: TGTGCCAGTAGCCCCGGGACAGACTATGGCTACACCTTC. Protein product: CASSPGTDYGYTF. Based on the CDR3 plus reference TRBV19 and TRBJ1-2, the full variable domain is DGGITQSPKYLFRKEGQNVTLSCEQNLNHDAMYWYRQDPGQGLRLIYYSQIVNDFQKGDIAEGYSVSREKKESFPLTVTSAQKNPTAFYLCASSPGTDYGYTFGSGTRLTVV.

This clone came up many times. The chain carries TRBV13 and TRBJ1-4; the match to TRBD1 covers 11 bases. Looked up from germline, CDR1 is PRHDT and CDR2 is FYEKMQ (reference sequence). The CDR3 covers 15 residues. V lost 4 bases, J lost 4 bases, and 2 bases stayed unmatched. This CDR3 reads CASSWTGGVNEKLFF. The CDR3 nucleotides are TGTGCCAGCAGCTGGACAGGGGGCGTTAATGAAAAACTGTTTTTT.

This clone was counted between two and nine times. This chain uses TRBV30 with TRBJ2-2, with D possibly TRBD1 on 5 matching bases. In germline, CDR1 is GTSNPN, CDR2 SVGIG (reference sequence). V shed 4 bases and J shed 3 bases, with 12 bases lying between them. This CDR3 has 14 residues. CDR3 residues: CAWKTRVDTGELFF. The CDR3 DNA sequence: TGTGCCTGGAAGACCAGGGTTGACACCGGGGAGCTGTTTTTT.

This chain links TRBV9 with TRBJ2-1; 11 nucleotides line up with TRBD2. The CDR3 extends over 14 amino acids. CDR1 and CDR2 (germline): SGDLS, YYNGEE. The J segment lost 11 bases and the V segment lost 2 bases, leaving 6 bases of the junction unmatched. The chain's CDR3 is CASSVNLAGGQQFF. The CDR3 nucleotides read TGTGCCAGCAGCGTTAATCTAGCGGGAGGCCAGCAGTTCTTC.

The V and J genes are TRBV7-9 and TRBJ1-1; D unresolved. V lost 0 bases and J 4 bases, leaving 3 bases between the germline ends. The germline CDR1 and CDR2 sequences are SEHNR and FQNEAQ (reference sequence). The CDR3 totals 12 residues. The chain's CDR3 is CASSLAGTEAFF. As DNA, the CDR3 is TGTGCCAGCAGCTTAGCGGGCACTGAAGCTTTCTTT.

The V gene is TRBV18, the J gene TRBJ2-2; tentative D call: TRBD1 (6 bases). V was trimmed by 6 bases and J by 6 bases, leaving 17 bases between them. CDR3 length: 15 amino acids. The germline CDR1 and CDR2 sequences are KGHSH and LQKENI. CDR3 residues: CASSYGDRTSGELFF. As DNA, the CDR3 is TGTGCCAGCTCTTATGGCGACAGGACGTCCGGGGAGCTGTTTTTT. Complete variable domain (other parts from reference TRBV18 and TRBJ2-2): NAGVMQNPRHLVRRRGQEARLRCSPMKGHSHVYWYRQLPEEGLKFMVYLQKENIIDESGMPKERFSAEFPKEGPSILRIQQVVRGDSAAYFCASSYGDRTSGELFFGEGSRLTVL.

The chain combines TRBV6-5 with TRBJ1-4; TRBD1 matches at 9 bases. Unmatched junction bases numbered 8, after V lost 5 bases and J lost 10 bases. The germline V gene has CDR1 MNHEY and CDR2 SVGAGI. The CDR3 sequence is 14 residues long. Here the CDR3 reads CASSRTGVLGKLFF. The DNA for the CDR3 is TGTGCCAGCAGTCGGACAGGGGTATTAGGAAAACTGTTTTTT.

The chain carries TRBV19 and TRBJ2-3; unclear D gene. CDR1 and CDR2 from the germline V gene are LNHDA and SQIVND (reference sequence). This CDR3 region has 14 residues. The V gene lost 5 bases and the J gene lost 2 bases, with 11 bases spanning the gap. Here the CDR3 reads CASSLEFDTDTQYF. The CDR3 bases are TGTGCCAGTAGTTTGGAGTTTGACACAGATACGCAGTATTTT.

This chain links TRBV27 with TRBJ2-2; possibly TRBD1 or TRBD2 for D (5 bases each). The CDR3 consists of 15 residues. Trimming cost V 4 bases and J 4 bases, with 13 bases left between them. CDR1 MNHEY and CDR2 SMNVEV come from the germline V gene (reference sequence). DNA for the CDR3: TGTGCCAGCAGTTCCAGGGACGGGACCACCGGGGAGCTGTTTTTT. Its translation is CASSSRDGTTGELFF.

This chain links TRBV3-1 (or the pseudogene TRBV3-2) with TRBJ2-5, with 7 nucleotides matching TRBD2. Germline V gene lookup returns CDR1 LGHDT and CDR2 YNNKEL (reference sequence). The CDR3 consists of 19 residues. V dropped 3 bases and J dropped 1; count of bases not matched to a gene: 17. CDR3 nucleotides: TGTGCCAGCAGCCAGCACGGGACTACCCGACACCTTACCCAAGAGACCCAGTACTTC. Protein sequence: CASSQHGTTRHLTQETQYF.

The rearrangement joins TRBV19 to TRBJ1-2; TRBD1 agrees at 8 bases. The trim removed 4 bases at V and 7 bases at J, leaving 5 bases unmatched. The CDR3 sequence is 13 residues long. Germline CDR1 reads LNHDA; CDR2 reads SQIVND (reference sequence). The CDR3 DNA reads as TGTGCCAGTAGTACACAGGGGGTGGTTGGCTACACCTTC. Encoded protein: CASSTQGVVGYTF.

This rearrangement joins TRBV27 to TRBJ2-7, with D uncertain. V was clipped by 4 bases and J by 3 bases, with 22 bases between them. The CDR3 length is 17 residues. Per the germline V gene, CDR1 is MNHEY and CDR2 is SMNVEV (reference sequence). This chain's CDR3 is CASSSALFPRTSYEQYF. For the CDR3, the DNA is TGTGCCAGCAGTTCGGCCCTATTCCCTAGGACCAGCTACGAGCAGTACTTC.

The rearrangement uses TRBV7-9 and TRBJ1-6; 7 nucleotides agree with TRBD1. The V and J ends lost 6 bases and 7 bases, in that order; junction bases with no gene match: 9. CDR1 SEHNR and CDR2 FQNEAQ come from the germline V gene (reference sequence). This CDR3 has 15 amino acids. The CDR3 protein is CASRTTGMGNSPLHF. CDR3 DNA sequence: TGTGCCAGCAGGACGACAGGGATGGGGAATTCACCCCTCCACTTT.

This clone is a singleton in its sample. The same CDR3 is also encoded by other DNA sequences in this sample. The chain has TRBV29-1 and TRBJ2-1; D is perhaps TRBD2 (5 bases). Per germline, CDR1 SQVTM and CDR2 ANQGSEA. V lost 7 bases and J 8 bases, leaving 18 bases between the germline ends. This CDR3 is 13 amino acids long. CDR3 region: CSGEGDSTHEQFF. The CDR3 DNA reads TGCAGCGGCGAGGGCGATAGCACACATGAGCAGTTCTTC.

V usage is TRBV6-5 and J usage is TRBJ2-1; 8 bases fit TRBD1. Germline V CDR1 and CDR2: MNHEY, SVGAGI. The CDR3 loop spans 15 amino acids. V shed 0 bases, J shed 3 bases, and the junction held 1 base outside the gene matches. For the CDR3, the DNA is TGTGCCAGCAGTTACTCGACAGGGGACTACAATGAGCAGTTCTTC. Its protein is CASSYSTGDYNEQFF.

The rearrangement uses TRBV19 and TRBJ2-6, with TRBD1 as a possible D gene (6 bases). Trimming shortened V by 7 bases and J by 0 bases, and 13 bases separated the two germline ends. There are 16 residues in the CDR3. CDR1 and CDR2 (germline): LNHDA, SQIVND (reference sequence). CDR3 sequence (DNA): TGTGCCAGTACAGGGGTCAGGTTCTCTGGGGCCAACGTCCTGACTTTC. Translation: CASTGVRFSGANVLTF. Looking up the rest from reference TRBV19 and TRBJ2-6 gives the full variable domain: DGGITQSPKYLFRKEGQNVTLSCEQNLNHDAMYWYRQDPGQGLRLIYYSQIVNDFQKGDIAEGYSVSREKKESFPLTVTSAQKNPTAFYLCASTGVRFSGANVLTFGAGSRLTVL.

The chain recombines TRBV30 with TRBJ1-2; 11 bases are a match to TRBD1. Germline V gives CDR1 GTSNPN, CDR2 SVGIG (reference sequence). This CDR3 comprises 16 residues. After removal of 6 bases from V and 7 bases from J, the junction contained 16 bases not matched to a gene. CDR3 DNA: TGTGCCTGCCCGGGGACAGGGGGTAATCCTATCCGTGGCTACACCTTC. Amino acids: CACPGTGGNPIRGYTF. The entire variable domain, with the rest obtained from reference TRBV30 and TRBJ1-2, is as follows: SQTIHQWPATLVQPVGSPLSLECTVEGTSNPNLYWYRQAAGRGLQLLFYSVGIGQISSEVPQNLSASRPQDRQFILSSKKLLLSDSGFYLCACPGTGGNPIRGYTFGSGTRLTVV.

The chain uses TRBV19 and TRBJ1-1; D gene unclear. The length of the CDR3 is 13 residues. Trimming took 4 bases from V and 3 from J, leaving 9 bases between them. CDR1 is LNHDA, CDR2 SQIVND, per germline (reference sequence). The chain's CDR3 is CASSTLVDTEAFF. The CDR3 DNA reads as TGTGCCAGTAGTACCCTCGTCGACACTGAAGCTTTCTTT.

This chain links TRBV5-1 with TRBJ1-4; the D is unclear. Germline CDR1 reads SGHRS; CDR2 reads YFSETQ. This CDR3 has 13 residues. The V and J ends lost 2 bases and 4 bases respectively, with 6 bases between them. The CDR3 sequence is CASSFGHNEKLFF. The CDR3 DNA follows: TGCGCCAGCAGCTTTGGTCATAATGAAAAACTGTTTTTT.

The chain uses TRBV6-4 and TRBJ2-3; D might be TRBD2 (6 bases). V was pared by 6 bases and J by 0 bases, with 7 bases between. There are 13 residues in the CDR3. Germline V gene lookup returns CDR1 MRHNA and CDR2 SNTAGT. CDR3 residues: CASSGSSTDTQYF. In DNA, the CDR3 is TGTGCCAGCAGCGGGAGTAGCACAGATACGCAGTATTTT.

CDR3 amino acids: CATSRDEQGLDYGYTF. The DNA for the CDR3 is TGTGCCACCAGCAGAGATGAGCAGGGGCTTGACTATGGCTACACCTTC. The chain links TRBV15 to TRBJ1-2, with a tentative D call TRBD1 (6 bases). Germline CDR1 reads LNHNV; CDR2 reads YYDKDF (reference sequence). Trimming shortened V by 0 bases and J by 3 bases, and 14 bases separated the two germline ends. This CDR3 comprises 16 residues. Filled out from reference TRBV15 and TRBJ1-2, the complete variable domain reads DAMVIQNPRYQVTQFGKPVTLSCSQTLNHNVMYWYQQKSSQAPKLLFHYYDKDFNNEADTPDNFQSRRPNTSFCFLDIRSPGLGDTAMYLCATSRDEQGLDYGYTFGSGTRLTVV.

The chain has TRBV13 and TRBJ1-1; 8 bases fit TRBD1. Germline V gene lookup returns CDR1 PRHDT and CDR2 FYEKMQ (reference sequence). The CDR3 loop spans 16 amino acids. The junction had 6 bases not matched to a gene; V was cut back by 0 bases and J by 3 bases. CDR3 protein: CASSLGQGARDTEAFF. In DNA, the CDR3 is TGTGCCAGCAGCTTAGGTCAGGGGGCTAGGGACACTGAAGCTTTCTTT.

The genes are TRBV2 and TRBJ2-1, with D possibly being TRBD2 (6 bases). Germline V gene lookup returns CDR1 SNHLY and CDR2 FYNNEI. This CDR3 region has 15 residues. The V end was cut by 2 bases, the J end by 7 bases, with 15 bases between. CDR3 in DNA: TGTGCCAGCAGTGAACAAGGGAGGTTGTTGAATGAGCAGTTCTTC. As protein: CASSEQGRLLNEQFF.

The V and J genes are TRBV5-4 and TRBJ2-7; 10 bases align to TRBD2. CDR3 size: 15 residues. Germline V gene sequence: CDR1 SGHNT, CDR2 YYREEE (reference sequence). With 2 bases clipped from V and 0 bases from J, the junction kept 2 bases outside the gene matches. The CDR3 sequence: CASSLGLADSYEQYF. In DNA form, the CDR3 reads TGTGCCAGCAGCTTAGGACTAGCGGACTCCTACGAGCAGTACTTC.

V usage is TRBV28 and J usage is TRBJ2-5; 8 nucleotides align to TRBD1. The CDR3 is 15 amino acids. CDR1 is MDHEN, CDR2 SYDVKM, per germline. V lost 5 bases to trimming and J lost 9 bases; unmatched junction nucleotides: 14. CDR3 sequence reads: CASSLIRTGQGAQYF. The CDR3 nucleotides read TGTGCCAGCAGTCTAATAAGGACAGGACAGGGTGCCCAGTACTTC.

The chain is built from TRBV14 and TRBJ1-2, with a weak D call TRBD1 (5 bases). Looked up from germline, CDR1 is SGHDN and CDR2 is FVKESK. CDR3 length equals 14 residues. Between the trimmed V and J ends, which lost 1 base and 7 bases, there was a span of 13 bases. CDR3 loop: CASSQGIRVSGYTF. The CDR3 DNA reads TGTGCCAGCAGCCAAGGGATCAGGGTTAGTGGCTACACCTTC. Using reference TRBV14 and TRBJ1-2 for the parts outside the CDR3, the full variable domain is EAGVTQFPSHSVIEKGQTVTLRCDPISGHDNLYWYRRVMGKEIKFLLHFVKESKQDESGMPNNRFLAERTGGTYSTLKVQPAELEDSGVYFCASSQGIRVSGYTFGSGTRLTVV.

The chain has TRBV28 and TRBJ2-2; D gene uncertain. Germline CDR1 reads MDHEN; CDR2 reads SYDVKM. The CDR3 is 14 amino acids. V was pared by 8 bases and J by 5 bases, with 15 bases between. CDR3 nucleotide sequence: TGTGCCAGCCTTCGACCTTCCCAAACCGGGGAGCTGTTTTTT. It encodes CASLRPSQTGELFF.